The sequence of this TCR beta chain was determined in a study of blood T cell repertoires in COVID-19. Study as a whole: Italy, Spain and the United States were the sources of the convalescent and acute COVID-19 samples.

There are 15 residues in the CDR3. After removal of 5 bases from V and 12 bases from J, the junction contained 8 bases not matched to a gene. Germline assignment: CDR1 SNHLY and CDR2 FYNNEI. Method: immunoSEQ multiplex PCR; TCRdb's copy keeps in-frame clones and lacks some. Altogether roughly 150,000 clones are present, more than 70% being singletons, with the ten largest covering 2.5% to 3%. This receptor was obtained from a man aged 55 to 70 with acute or convalescent COVID-19. The source material was peripheral blood. This chain uses TRBV2 with TRBJ2-1; TRBD2 matches at 15 bases. CDR3 nucleotides: TGTGCCAGCAGTAACGGACTAGCGGGGGGGTATGGGCAGTTCTTC. It codes for CASSNGLAGGYGQFF.